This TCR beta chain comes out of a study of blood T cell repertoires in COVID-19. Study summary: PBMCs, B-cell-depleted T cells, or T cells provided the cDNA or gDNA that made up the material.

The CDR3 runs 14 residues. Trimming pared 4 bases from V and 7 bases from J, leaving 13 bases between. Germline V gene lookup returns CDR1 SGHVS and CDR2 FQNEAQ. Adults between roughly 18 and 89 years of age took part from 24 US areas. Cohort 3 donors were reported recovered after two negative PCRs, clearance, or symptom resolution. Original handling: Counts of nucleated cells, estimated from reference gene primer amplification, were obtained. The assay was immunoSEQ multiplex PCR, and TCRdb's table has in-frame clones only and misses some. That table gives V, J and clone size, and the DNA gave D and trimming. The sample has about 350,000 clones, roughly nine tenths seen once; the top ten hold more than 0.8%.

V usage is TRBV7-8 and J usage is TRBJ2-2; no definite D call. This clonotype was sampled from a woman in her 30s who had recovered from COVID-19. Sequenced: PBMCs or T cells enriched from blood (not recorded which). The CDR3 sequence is CASSSTGYGGELFF. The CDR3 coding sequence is TGTGCCAGCAGCTCGACTGGGTATGGCGGGGAGCTGTTTTTT.